This TCR beta chain came from a study of blood T cell repertoires in COVID-19. Study in general: Acute-phase and convalescent COVID-19 samples originated in the United States, Italy and Spain. The cDNA or gDNA used as material had been derived from T cells, B-cell-depleted T cells, or PBMCs.

One Seattle source followed patients from active infection through their disease course. Per the study methods: Amplification of reference gene primers provided the estimated nucleated cell counts. Assay used: immunoSEQ multiplex PCR; TCRdb lists only in-frame clones, some missing. V, J and clone size are those of that table, while D and trimming were read from the DNA. The table records approximately 200,000 clones, 85% to 95% of them present only once. The CDR3 consists of 14 residues. V was clipped by 0 bases and J by 5 bases, with 11 bases between them. Germline V CDR1 and CDR2: GTSNPN, SVGIG (reference sequence).

The clonotype originates from a man aged 30 to 39 with COVID-19, enrolled during active disease. Sample: peripheral blood. The chain has TRBV30 and TRBJ1-3; tentatively, D is TRBD1 (5 bases). The CDR3 bases are TGTGCCTGGAGTGTCCAGGGTACCCGAAACACCATATATTTT. Protein sequence: CAWSVQGTRNTIYF.